The T cell receptor beta chain under discussion was sequenced for a study of T-cell memory formation after mild COVID-19 (dated by TCRdb to about 2021). For the study in its entirety: TCR sequence clusters from the two donors were largely donor specific. T-cell clones expanding and contracting after mild COVID-19 in a couple of donors were tracked by longitudinal TCRalpha and TCRbeta repertoire sequencing. The cohort comprised two young, previously healthy adult volunteers, one female and one male.

The paper as a whole reports these results and caveats: Some responding clones were found in pre-infection memory, which suggests that pre-existing cross-reactive memory T cells took part in the SARS-CoV-2 response. The study covered only a couple of mild cases, and larger cohorts including severe cases with pre-infection samples were considered necessary. Contracting CD4+ clones were found mainly in CM and EM memory subsets, while CD8+ clones were enriched in EMRA. SARS-CoV-2 specificity was not confirmed for the second-wave clones peaking on day 37. Clones that contracted from day 15 to 85 showed balanced CD4/CD8 phenotypes, whereas a second wave of clones that expanded from day 15 to 37 leaned towards CD4+.

Ficoll-Paque density gradient centrifugation was used to isolate PBMCs. To note about this clonotype: Its recognized antigen is unknown. Base qualities are not provided; no much larger clone lies one nucleotide away.

The CDR3 has 15 amino acids, counting the end cysteine and phenylalanine. This entry keeps only the CDR3 DNA: 45 bases, framed from base 1. The junction shows trimming of 0 bases on V and 3 bases on J, plus 11 bases between the germline ends. Instrument used: Illumina NovaSeq 6000. Using 5'RACE with constant-segment primers, TCRalpha and TCRbeta cDNA libraries were constructed, with sample barcodes and unique molecular identifiers added in the process. Trizol reagent was used to extract RNA from every sample. Library amplification was performed in two PCR steps, and a second sample barcode and Illumina TruSeq adapters were introduced in the second step. Sequencing of libraries was performed on an Illumina NovaSeq with 2 x 150 bp paired-end reads. As for how the authors treated the data: Reads were demultiplexed and collapsed into UMI-guided consensus sequences with migec v1.2.7. Using mixcr v2.1.11, the UMI consensuses were aligned to TRA and TRB V and J templates and assembled into clonotypes. Clonotypes were classified as expanded or contracted when called significant by both edgeR and NoisET, with noise models trained on biological replicates. For edgeR calls, the thresholds were a false discovery rate-adjusted p below 0.01 and a log2 fold-change of 1. As an exploratory analysis of dynamics, max-normalized trajectories of the 1000 most abundant clonotypes were examined with PCA combined with hierarchical clustering. The CD4 or CD8 phenotype of responding clones was assigned using the separately sequenced CD4+ and CD8+ repertoires. TCRdb redid the processing of the public reads, applying fastp at Q25 and MiXCR, and retained in-frame beta chains. Rows with one shared CDR3 protein collapse into an entry with the most common genes and DNA. The V and J calls were determined by TCRdb, not by the authors. In all, the sample holds around 530,000 distinct CDR3 sequences, and roughly 20% of those were seen once. The leading ten clones occupy around 9.2% of the sample.

The chain uses TRBV12-3 or TRBV12-4 and TRBJ2-5; 7 matching bases give a weak D call of TRBD2. The clonotype comes from an adult woman who had mild COVID-19 (a few samples of this study predate the infection). The sample titles of this study are shuffled in the database, so cell type and time point are left out; the donor was told from shared clones. The sample was PBMCs or a T cell subset sorted from them (not recorded which). The CDR3 in this case is CASSLAGGLKETQYF. Read as DNA, the sequence is TGTGCCAGCAGTTTAGCGGGGGGGCTTAAAGAGACCCAGTACTTC.